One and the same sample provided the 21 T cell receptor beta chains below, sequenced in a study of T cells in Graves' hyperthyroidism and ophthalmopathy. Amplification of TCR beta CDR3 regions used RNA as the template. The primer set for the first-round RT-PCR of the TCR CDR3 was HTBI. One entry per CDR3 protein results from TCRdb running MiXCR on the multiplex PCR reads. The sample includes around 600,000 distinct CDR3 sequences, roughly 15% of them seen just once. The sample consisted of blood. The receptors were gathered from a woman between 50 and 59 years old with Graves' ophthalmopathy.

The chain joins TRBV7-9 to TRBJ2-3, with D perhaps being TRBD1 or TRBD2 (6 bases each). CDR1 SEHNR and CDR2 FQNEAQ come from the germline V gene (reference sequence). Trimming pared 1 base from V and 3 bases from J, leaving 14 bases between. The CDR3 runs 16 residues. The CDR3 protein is CASSLGRGRRTDTQYF. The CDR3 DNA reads TGTGCCAGCAGCTTAGGACGGGGGCGACGGACAGATACGCAGTATTTT.

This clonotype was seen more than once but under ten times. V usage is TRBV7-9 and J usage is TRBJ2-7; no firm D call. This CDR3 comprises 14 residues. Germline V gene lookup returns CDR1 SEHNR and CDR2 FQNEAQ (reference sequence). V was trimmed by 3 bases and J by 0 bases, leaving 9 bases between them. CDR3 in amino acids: CASSFQESSYEQYF. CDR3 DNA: TGTGCCAGCAGCTTCCAAGAGAGCTCCTACGAGCAGTACTTC.

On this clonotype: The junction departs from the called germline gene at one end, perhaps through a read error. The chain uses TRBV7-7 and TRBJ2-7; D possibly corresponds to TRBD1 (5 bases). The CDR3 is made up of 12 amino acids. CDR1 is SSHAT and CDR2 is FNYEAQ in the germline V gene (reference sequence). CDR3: CASSRQSYEQYF. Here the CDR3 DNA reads TGTGCTAGCAGCCGACAGAGCTACGAGCAGTACTTC.

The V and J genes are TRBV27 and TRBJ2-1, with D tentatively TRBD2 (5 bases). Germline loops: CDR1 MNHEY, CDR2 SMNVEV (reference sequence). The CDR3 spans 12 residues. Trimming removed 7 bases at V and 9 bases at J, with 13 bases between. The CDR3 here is CASNRIAGEQFF. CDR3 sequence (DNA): TGTGCCAGCAATCGCATTGCGGGTGAGCAGTTCTTC.

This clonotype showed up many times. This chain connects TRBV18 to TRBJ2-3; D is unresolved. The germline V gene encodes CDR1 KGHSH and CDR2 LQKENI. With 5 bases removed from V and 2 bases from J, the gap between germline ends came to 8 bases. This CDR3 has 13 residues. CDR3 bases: TGTGCCAGCTCAGCCGATCCCACAGATACGCAGTATTTT. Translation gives CASSADPTDTQYF.

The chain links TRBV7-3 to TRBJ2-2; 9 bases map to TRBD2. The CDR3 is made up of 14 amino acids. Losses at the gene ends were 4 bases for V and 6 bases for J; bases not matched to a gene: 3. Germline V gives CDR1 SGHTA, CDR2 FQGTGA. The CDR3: CASSSGLAPGELFF. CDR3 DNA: TGTGCCAGCAGCTCGGGACTAGCTCCCGGGGAGCTGTTTTTT.

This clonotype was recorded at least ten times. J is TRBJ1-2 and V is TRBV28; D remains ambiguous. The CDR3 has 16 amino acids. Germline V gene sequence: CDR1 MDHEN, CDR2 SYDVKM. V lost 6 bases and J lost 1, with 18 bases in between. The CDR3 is CASSPSNGGYNYGYTF. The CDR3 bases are TGTGCCAGCAGCCCCTCAAACGGCGGTTATAACTATGGCTACACCTTC.

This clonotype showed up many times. The CDR3 region has the DNA TGTGCCAGCAGCTCCCCACTAGCGGGAGGGCCGCGGAATGAGCAGTTCTTC. It translates to CASSSPLAGGPRNEQFF. V gene TRBV11-2 combines with J gene TRBJ2-1; 13 bases align to TRBD2. The CDR3 is made up of 17 amino acids. Unmatched junction bases numbered 10, after V lost 4 bases and J lost 7 bases. The V gene's germline CDR1 is SGHAT and CDR2 FQNNGV.

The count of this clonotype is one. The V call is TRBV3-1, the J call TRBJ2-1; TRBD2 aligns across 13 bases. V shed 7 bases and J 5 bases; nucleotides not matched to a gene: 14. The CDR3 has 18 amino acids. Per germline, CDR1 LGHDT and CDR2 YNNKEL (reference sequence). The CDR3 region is CASNQGTSGRAVDNEQFF. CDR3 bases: TGTGCCAGCAACCAGGGTACTAGCGGGAGGGCGGTGGACAATGAGCAGTTCTTC.

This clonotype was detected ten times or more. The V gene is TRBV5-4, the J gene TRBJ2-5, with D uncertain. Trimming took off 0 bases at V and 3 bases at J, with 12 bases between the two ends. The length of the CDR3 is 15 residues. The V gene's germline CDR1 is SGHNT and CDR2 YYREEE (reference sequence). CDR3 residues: CASSLGAWTEETQYF. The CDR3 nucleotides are TGTGCCAGCAGCTTGGGGGCTTGGACGGAAGAGACCCAGTACTTC. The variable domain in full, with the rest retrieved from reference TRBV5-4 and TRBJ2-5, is ETGVTQSPTHLIKTRGQQVTLRCSSQSGHNTVSWYQQALGQGPQFIFQYYREEENGRGNFPPRFSGLQFPNYSSELNVNALELDDSALYLCASSLGAWTEETQYFGPGTRLLVL.

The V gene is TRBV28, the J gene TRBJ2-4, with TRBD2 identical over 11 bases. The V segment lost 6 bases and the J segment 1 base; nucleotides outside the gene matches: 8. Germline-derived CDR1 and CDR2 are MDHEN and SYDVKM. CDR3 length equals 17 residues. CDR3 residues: CASSRSLAGVAKNIQYF. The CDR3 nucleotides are TGTGCCAGCAGCCGCTCACTAGCGGGAGTTGCCAAAAACATTCAGTACTTC.

The DNA of the CDR3 is TGTGCCAGCAGCCAAGCGAGACTAGCGGGAGTTCGCAATGAGCAGTTCTTC. Translated: CASSQARLAGVRNEQFF. The genes are TRBV3-1 and TRBJ2-1; TRBD2 matches 12 bases. Germline V gene lookup returns CDR1 LGHDT and CDR2 YNNKEL (reference sequence). The CDR3 loop spans 17 amino acids. The V segment lost 1 base and the J segment 6 bases; nucleotides outside the gene matches: 7.

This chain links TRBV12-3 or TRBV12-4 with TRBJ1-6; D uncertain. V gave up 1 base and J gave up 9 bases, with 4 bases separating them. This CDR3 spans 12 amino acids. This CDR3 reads CASSLEVSPLHF. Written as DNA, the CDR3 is TGTGCCAGCAGTTTAGAGGTTTCACCCCTCCACTTT.

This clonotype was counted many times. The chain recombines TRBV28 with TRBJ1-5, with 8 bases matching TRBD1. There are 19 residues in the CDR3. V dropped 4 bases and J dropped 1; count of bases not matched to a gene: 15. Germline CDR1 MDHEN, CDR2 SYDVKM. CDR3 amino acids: CASSSETGDLLGSNQPQHF. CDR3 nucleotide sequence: TGTGCCAGCAGTTCCGAGACAGGGGATCTCCTTGGGAGCAATCAGCCCCAGCATTTT.

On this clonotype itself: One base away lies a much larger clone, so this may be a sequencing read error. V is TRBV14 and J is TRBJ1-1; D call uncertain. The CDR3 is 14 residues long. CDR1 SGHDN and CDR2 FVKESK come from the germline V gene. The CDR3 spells CASSQDAGLTEASF. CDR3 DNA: TGCGCCAGCAGCCAAGATGCCGGACTCACTGAAGCTTCCTTT.

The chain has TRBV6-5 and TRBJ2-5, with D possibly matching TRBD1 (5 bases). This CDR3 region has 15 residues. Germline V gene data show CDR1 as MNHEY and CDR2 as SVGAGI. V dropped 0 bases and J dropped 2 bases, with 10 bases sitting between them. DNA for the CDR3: TGTGCCAGCAGTTACTCACCAGGGTTTCAAGAGACCCAGTACTTC. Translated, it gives CASSYSPGFQETQYF.

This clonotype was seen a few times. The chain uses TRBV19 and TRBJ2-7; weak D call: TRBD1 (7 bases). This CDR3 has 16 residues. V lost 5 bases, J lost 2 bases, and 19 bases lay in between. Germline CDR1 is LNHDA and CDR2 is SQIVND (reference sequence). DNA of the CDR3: TGTGCCAGTAGTCTTTTTGCGGGACAGCGGACCTACGAGCAGTACTTC. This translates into CASSLFAGQRTYEQYF.

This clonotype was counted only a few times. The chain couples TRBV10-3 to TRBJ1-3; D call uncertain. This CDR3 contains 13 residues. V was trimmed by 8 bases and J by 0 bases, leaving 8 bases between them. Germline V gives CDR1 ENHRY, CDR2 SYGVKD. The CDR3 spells CAIGRSSGNTIYF. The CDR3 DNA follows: TGTGCCATCGGTCGGAGCTCTGGAAACACCATATATTTT.

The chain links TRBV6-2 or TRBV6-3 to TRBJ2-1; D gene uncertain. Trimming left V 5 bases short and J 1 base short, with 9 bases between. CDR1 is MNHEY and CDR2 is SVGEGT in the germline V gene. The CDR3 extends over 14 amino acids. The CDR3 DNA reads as TGTGCCAGCAGTGCTTTGGCTTCCTACAATGAGCAGTTCTTC. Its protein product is CASSALASYNEQFF.

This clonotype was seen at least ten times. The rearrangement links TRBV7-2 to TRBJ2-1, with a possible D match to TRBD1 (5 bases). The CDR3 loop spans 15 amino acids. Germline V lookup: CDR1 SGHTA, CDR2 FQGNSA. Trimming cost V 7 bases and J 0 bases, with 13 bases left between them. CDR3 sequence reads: CASTQDTVSYNEQFF. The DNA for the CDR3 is TGTGCCAGCACTCAGGACACGGTCTCCTACAATGAGCAGTTCTTC.

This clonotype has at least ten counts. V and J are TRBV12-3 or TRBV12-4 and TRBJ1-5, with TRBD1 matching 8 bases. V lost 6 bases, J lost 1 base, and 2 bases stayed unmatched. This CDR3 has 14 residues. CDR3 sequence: CASRRTGSNQPQHF. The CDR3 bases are TGTGCCAGCAGAAGGACAGGGAGCAATCAGCCCCAGCATTTT.